This passage covers 8 T cell receptor beta chains from one sample sequenced in a study of regulatory T cells in long-lasting Graves disease (dated by TCRdb to 2020 to 2022). Library generation was performed with multiplex PCR. For sequencing, an Illumina HiSeq 4000 was employed. CDR3 regions were amplified by Arm-PCR with iRepertoire HTBI primers to construct TCR beta libraries. Clones were called with MiXCR by TCRdb after fastp trimmed the public reads at Q25, and only in-frame beta chains were retained. Entries are consolidated by CDR3 protein sequence, retaining the most common genes and DNA. This sample holds 400,000 to 450,000 distinct CDR3 sequences; 20% to 25% were observed only once. Jointly, the top ten make up about a quarter of the sample. In light of the paper, this sample's time point label describes: persistent/refractory GD, antithyroid drugs over 5 years with positive TRAb. For both TCR sequencing and RNA sequencing, RNA was extracted from PBMCs in TRIzol.

Specimen: peripheral blood mononuclear cells (PBMCs), collected when the disease was refractory, from a patient treated with antithyroid drugs. These receptors came from a female donor with Graves disease.

This clonotype has ten or more counts. This CDR3 reads CASKPGGPREQYF. The CDR3, as DNA: TGTGCCAGCAAGCCAGGGGGGCCACGCGAGCAGTACTTC. V and J are TRBV2 and TRBJ2-7; a weak D match, TRBD1 (7 bases). V gave up 7 bases and J gave up 6 bases, with 16 bases separating them. This CDR3 has 13 residues. Looked up from germline, CDR1 is SNHLY and CDR2 is FYNNEI. The complete variable domain, with remaining parts taken from reference TRBV2 and TRBJ2-7, reads EPEVTQTPSHQVTQMGQEVILRCVPISNHLYFYWYRQILGQKVEFLVSFYNNEISEKSEIFDDQFSVERPDGSNFTLKIRSTKLEDSAMYFCASKPGGPREQYFGPGTRLTVT.

The sample holds many counts of this clonotype. J is TRBJ2-7 and V is TRBV27; a possible D gene is TRBD2 (6 bases). Trimming removed 5 bases at V and 0 bases at J, with 17 bases between. CDR3 size: 16 residues. Germline V gene sequence: CDR1 MNHEY, CDR2 SMNVEV (reference sequence). For the CDR3, the DNA is TGTGCCAGCAGTCGCACACGGGGGACTTCCTCCTACGAGCAGTACTTC. Its translation: CASSRTRGTSSYEQYF.

V is TRBV9 and J is TRBJ2-7; a weak D match, TRBD1 (5 bases). This CDR3 spans 14 amino acids. Trimming took off 0 bases at V and 2 bases at J, with 9 bases between the two ends. Germline assignment: CDR1 SGDLS and CDR2 YYNGEE. The CDR3 coding sequence is TGTGCCAGCAGCGTAGAATCCAGGGCCTACGAGCAGTACTTC. Protein product: CASSVESRAYEQYF.

This clonotype was observed a few times. The chain joins TRBV7-2 to TRBJ1-4; possible D gene TRBD1, 5 bases. V lost 1 base to trimming and J lost 7 bases, with 13 bases between them. CDR3 size: 15 residues. Germline values: CDR1 SGHTA, CDR2 FQGNSA. CDR3 sequence: CASSLGMGVREKLFF. DNA of the CDR3: TGTGCCAGCAGCTTAGGAATGGGGGTTCGTGAAAAACTGTTTTTT.

The chain has TRBV12-3 or TRBV12-4 and TRBJ2-3, with D tentatively TRBD2 (5 bases). Trimming shortened V by 8 bases and J by 4 bases, and 10 bases separated the two germline ends. The CDR3 runs to 12 residues. For the CDR3, the DNA is TGTGCCAGCCGCCTAGCCTCAGATACGCAGTATTTT. Its protein product is CASRLASDTQYF.

This clonotype was picked up a small number of times. The V gene is TRBV7-2, the J gene TRBJ2-2, with D hard to call. CDR3 length: 16 residues. Germline CDR1 SGHTA, CDR2 FQGNSA. V gave up 3 bases and J gave up 6 bases, with 17 bases separating them. This CDR3 reads CASSFRIRHLAGELFF. DNA of the CDR3: TGTGCCAGCAGCTTTCGTATTCGTCATCTGGCCGGGGAGCTGTTTTTT.

Note on this clonotype: This may stem from a read error, because a much larger clone lies one nucleotide away. The chain couples TRBV28 to TRBJ1-5; perhaps TRBD1 as D (5 bases). The CDR3 runs to 13 residues. The ends were cut back, 6 bases at V and 2 bases at J, with 8 bases in the middle. Germline lookup yields CDR1 MDHEN and CDR2 SYDVKM. The CDR3 here is CASRGDGNQPQHF. The CDR3 coding sequence is TGTGCCAGCAGGGGGGACGGCAATCAGCCCCAGCATTTT. Drawing the rest from reference TRBV28 and TRBJ1-5, the complete variable domain is DVKVTQSSRYLVKRTGEKVFLECVQDMDHENMFWYRQDPGLGLRLIYFSYDVKMKEKGDIPEGYSVSREKKERFSLILESASTNQTSMYLCASRGDGNQPQHFGDGTRLSIL.

The chain employs TRBV7-3 and TRBJ2-4; 7 nucleotides align to TRBD1. The CDR3 extends over 17 amino acids. Unmatched junction bases numbered 17, after V lost 5 bases and J lost 7 bases. Germline assignment: CDR1 SGHTA and CDR2 FQGTGA. The CDR3 region is CASSLKRDSLYVNIQYF. The CDR3 DNA follows: TGTGCCAGCAGCCTAAAACGGGACAGTCTCTATGTGAACATTCAGTACTTC.